Described below is a single T cell receptor (beta chain) sequence and its context. Its antigen is not known. The sample is drawn from a study of response to subunit inactivated influenza vaccine. The study, taken as a whole, reports: Each seasonal flu vaccination may recruit only limited new T cells, authors suggested.

Germline V gene data show CDR1 as DFQATT and CDR2 as SNEGSKA (reference sequence). The V gene lost 3 bases and the J gene lost 0 bases, with 9 bases spanning the gap. The CDR3 covers 14 residues. TCRdb used MiXCR to reprocess the RT-PCR reads, holding one entry per CDR3 protein. Among about 540,000 distinct CDR3 sequences, approximately 15% were seen once, and the ten largest hold over 8.5%. This clonotype was obtained from a man aged 50 or older who received an inactivated influenza vaccine. The rearrangement uses TRBV20-1 and TRBJ1-5; D gene ambiguous. Sequences were derived from PBMCs from blood, sampled 11 to 12 days after vaccination. In DNA form, the CDR3 reads TGCAGTGCTAGTCCACAGATTAGCAATCAGCCCCAGCATTTT. Amino acid sequence: CSASPQISNQPQHF.